The TCR beta chain described here comes from a study of cytotoxic CD8 clonotypes in ibrutinib-treated CLL. Clones were read by immunoSEQ multiplex PCR, and TCRdb kept only the in-frame ones, dropping some. In the table there are about 92,000 clones, approximately 80% of which are singletons. With 5 bases clipped from V and 2 bases from J, the junction kept 5 bases outside the gene matches. CDR3 size: 15 residues. The germline V gene encodes CDR1 SEHNR and CDR2 FQNEAQ (reference sequence). The chain has TRBV7-9 and TRBJ1-4; 7 nucleotides match TRBD1. The receptor comes from a human donor with chronic lymphocytic leukemia. The starting material was PBMCs, obtained after 24 months of ibrutinib treatment. The CDR3 sequence is CASSNPRGTNEKLFF. The DNA of the CDR3 is TGTGCCAGCAGCAACCCCAGGGGGACTAATGAAAAACTGTTTTTT.